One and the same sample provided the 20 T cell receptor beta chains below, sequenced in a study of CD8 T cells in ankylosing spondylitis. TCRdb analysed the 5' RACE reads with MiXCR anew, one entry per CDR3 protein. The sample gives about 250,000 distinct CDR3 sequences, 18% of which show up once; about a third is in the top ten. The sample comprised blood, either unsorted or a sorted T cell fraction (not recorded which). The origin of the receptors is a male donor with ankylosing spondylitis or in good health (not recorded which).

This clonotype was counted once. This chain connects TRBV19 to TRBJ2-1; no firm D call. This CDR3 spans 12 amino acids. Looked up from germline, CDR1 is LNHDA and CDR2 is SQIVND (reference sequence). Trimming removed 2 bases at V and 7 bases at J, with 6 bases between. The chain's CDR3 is CASSILGNEQFF. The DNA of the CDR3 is TGTGCCAGTAGTATACTAGGGAATGAGCAGTTCTTC.

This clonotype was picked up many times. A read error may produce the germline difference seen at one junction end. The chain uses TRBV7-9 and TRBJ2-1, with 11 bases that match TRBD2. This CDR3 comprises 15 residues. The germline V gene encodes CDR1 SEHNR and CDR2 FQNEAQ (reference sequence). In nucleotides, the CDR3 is TGCGCCAGCAGCTTGGGACTAGCGGTATACAATGAGCAGTTCTTC. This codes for CASSLGLAVYNEQFF. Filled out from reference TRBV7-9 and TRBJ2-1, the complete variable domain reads DTGVSQNPRHKITKRGQNVTFRCDPISEHNRLYWYRQTLGQGPEFLTYFQNEAQLEKSRLLSDRFSAERPKGSFSTLEIQRTEQGDSAMYLCASSLGLAVYNEQFFGPGTRLTVL.

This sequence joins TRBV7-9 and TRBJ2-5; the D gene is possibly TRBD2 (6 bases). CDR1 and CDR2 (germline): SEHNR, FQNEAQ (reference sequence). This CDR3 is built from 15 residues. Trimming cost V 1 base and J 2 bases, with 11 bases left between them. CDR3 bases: TGTGCCAGCAGCTTAGGTCCTAGCGAACAAGAGACCCAGTACTTC. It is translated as CASSLGPSEQETQYF. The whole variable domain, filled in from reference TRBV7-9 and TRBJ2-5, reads DTGVSQNPRHKITKRGQNVTFRCDPISEHNRLYWYRQTLGQGPEFLTYFQNEAQLEKSRLLSDRFSAERPKGSFSTLEIQRTEQGDSAMYLCASSLGPSEQETQYFGPGTRLLVL.

CDR3 loop: CSVEGGLAGAYEQYF. CDR3 coding DNA: TGCAGCGTTGAAGGGGGACTAGCGGGAGCCTACGAGCAGTACTTC. The rearrangement uses TRBV29-1 and TRBJ2-7, with 14 bases that match TRBD2. The CDR3 is made up of 15 amino acids. Germline assignment: CDR1 SQVTM and CDR2 ANQGSEA. J was trimmed by 2 bases and V by 1 base; bases with no gene match: 1.

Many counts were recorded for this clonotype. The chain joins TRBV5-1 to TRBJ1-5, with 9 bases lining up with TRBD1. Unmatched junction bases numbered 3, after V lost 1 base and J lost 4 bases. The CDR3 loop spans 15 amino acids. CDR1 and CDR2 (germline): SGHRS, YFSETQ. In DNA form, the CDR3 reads TGCGCCAGCAGCTTGTATGGACAGGGGAATCAGCCCCAGCATTTT. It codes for CASSLYGQGNQPQHF.

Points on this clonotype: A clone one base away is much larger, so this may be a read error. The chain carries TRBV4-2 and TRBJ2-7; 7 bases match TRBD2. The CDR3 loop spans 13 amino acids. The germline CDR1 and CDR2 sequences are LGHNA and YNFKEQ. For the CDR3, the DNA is TGTGCCAGCAGCCAAGGGGAGGGTTACGATCAGTACTTC. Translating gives CASSQGEGYDQYF.

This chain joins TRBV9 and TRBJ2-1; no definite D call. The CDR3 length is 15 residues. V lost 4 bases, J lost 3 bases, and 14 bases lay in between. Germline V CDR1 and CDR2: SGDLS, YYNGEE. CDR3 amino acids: CASSPEPLFYNEQFF. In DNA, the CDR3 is TGTGCCAGCAGCCCCGAACCCCTATTCTACAATGAGCAGTTCTTC.

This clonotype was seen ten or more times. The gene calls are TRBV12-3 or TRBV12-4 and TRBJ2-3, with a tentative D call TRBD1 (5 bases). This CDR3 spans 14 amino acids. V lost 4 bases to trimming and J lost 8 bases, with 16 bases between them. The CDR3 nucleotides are TGTGCCAGCAGTTCGGGTCAGGGTGAAACTACGCAGTATTTT. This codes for CASSSGQGETTQYF.

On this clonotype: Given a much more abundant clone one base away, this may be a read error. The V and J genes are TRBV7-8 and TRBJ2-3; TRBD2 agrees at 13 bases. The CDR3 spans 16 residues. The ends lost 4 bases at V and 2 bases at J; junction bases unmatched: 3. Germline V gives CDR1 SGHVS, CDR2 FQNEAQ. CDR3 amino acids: CASSSGTSGITDTQYF. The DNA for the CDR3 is TGTGCCAGCAGCTCCGGGACTAGCGGGATCACAGATACGCAGTATTTT. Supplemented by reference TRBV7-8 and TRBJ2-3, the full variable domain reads GAGVSQSPRYKVAKRGQDVALRCDPISGHVSLFWYQQALGQGPEFLTYFQNEAQLDKSGLPSDRFFAERPEGSVSTLKIQRTQQEDSAVYLCASSSGTSGITDTQYFGPGTRLTVL.

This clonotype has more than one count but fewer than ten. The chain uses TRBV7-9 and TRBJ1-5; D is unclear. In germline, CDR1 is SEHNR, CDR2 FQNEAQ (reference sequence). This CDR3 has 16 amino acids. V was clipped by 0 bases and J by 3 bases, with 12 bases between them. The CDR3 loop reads CASSLASPTVNQPQHF. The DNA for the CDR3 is TGTGCCAGCAGCTTAGCGAGTCCCACGGTCAATCAGCCCCAGCATTTT.

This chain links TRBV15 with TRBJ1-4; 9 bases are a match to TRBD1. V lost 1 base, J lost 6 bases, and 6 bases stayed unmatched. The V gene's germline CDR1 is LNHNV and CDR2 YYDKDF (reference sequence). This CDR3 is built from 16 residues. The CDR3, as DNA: TGTGCCACCAGCAGAGGCCCGACAGGGGGGGATGAAAAACTGTTTTTT. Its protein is CATSRGPTGGDEKLFF. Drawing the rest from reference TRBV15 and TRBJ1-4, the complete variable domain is DAMVIQNPRYQVTQFGKPVTLSCSQTLNHNVMYWYQQKSSQAPKLLFHYYDKDFNNEADTPDNFQSRRPNTSFCFLDIRSPGLGDTAMYLCATSRGPTGGDEKLFFGSGTQLSVL.

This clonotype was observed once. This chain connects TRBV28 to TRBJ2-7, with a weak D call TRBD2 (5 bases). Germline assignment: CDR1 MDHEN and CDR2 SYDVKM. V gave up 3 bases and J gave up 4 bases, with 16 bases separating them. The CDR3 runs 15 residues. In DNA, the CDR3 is TGTGCCAGCAGTTTTTATGCAGGCGGACTTTACGAGCAGTACTTC. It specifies CASSFYAGGLYEQYF.

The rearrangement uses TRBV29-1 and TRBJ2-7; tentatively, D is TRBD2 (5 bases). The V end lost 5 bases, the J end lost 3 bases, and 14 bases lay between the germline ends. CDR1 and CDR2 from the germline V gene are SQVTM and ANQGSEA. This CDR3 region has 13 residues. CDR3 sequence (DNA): TGCAGCGTTCGGGGTCCGAACCACTACGAGCAGTACTTC. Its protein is CSVRGPNHYEQYF.

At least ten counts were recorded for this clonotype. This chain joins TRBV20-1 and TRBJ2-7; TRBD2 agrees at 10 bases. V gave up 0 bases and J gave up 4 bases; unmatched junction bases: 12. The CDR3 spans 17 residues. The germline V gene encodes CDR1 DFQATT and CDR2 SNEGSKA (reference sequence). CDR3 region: CSARDRGLADLLYEQYF. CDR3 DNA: TGCAGTGCTAGAGATCGAGGACTAGCGGACCTACTGTACGAGCAGTACTTC.

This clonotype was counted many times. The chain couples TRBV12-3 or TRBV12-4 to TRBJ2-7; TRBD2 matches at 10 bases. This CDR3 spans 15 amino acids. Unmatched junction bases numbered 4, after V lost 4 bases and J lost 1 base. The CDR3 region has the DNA TGTGCCAGCAGTTCACGGACTAGCGGTTCCTACGAGCAGTACTTC. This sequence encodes CASSSRTSGSYEQYF.

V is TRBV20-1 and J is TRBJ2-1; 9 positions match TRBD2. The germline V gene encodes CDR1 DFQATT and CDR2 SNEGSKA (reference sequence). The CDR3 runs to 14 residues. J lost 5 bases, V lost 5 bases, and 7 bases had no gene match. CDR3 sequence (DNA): TGCAGTGCTCAGACTAGCGGACACCACAATGAGCAGTTCTTC. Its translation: CSAQTSGHHNEQFF.

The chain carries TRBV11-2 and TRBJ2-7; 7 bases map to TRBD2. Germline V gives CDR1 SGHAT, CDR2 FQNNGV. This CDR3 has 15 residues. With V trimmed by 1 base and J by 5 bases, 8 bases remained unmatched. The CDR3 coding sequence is TGTGCCAGCAGCTTAGTCGGCGGGAGCGGAGACGAGCAGTACTTC. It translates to CASSLVGGSGDEQYF.

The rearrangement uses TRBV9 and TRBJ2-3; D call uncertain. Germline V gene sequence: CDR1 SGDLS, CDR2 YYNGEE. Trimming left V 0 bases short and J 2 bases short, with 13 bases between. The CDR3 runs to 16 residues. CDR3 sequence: CASSVDSGDITDTQYF. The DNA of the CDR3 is TGTGCCAGCAGCGTAGACTCTGGAGATATCACAGATACGCAGTATTTT.

In nucleotides, the CDR3 is TGCAGCGTTGACGCTAGATACAATGAGCAGTTCTTC. As protein: CSVDARYNEQFF. The chain links TRBV29-1 to TRBJ2-1; D is unresolved. Trimming shortened V by 3 bases and J by 4 bases, and 7 bases separated the two germline ends. CDR1 and CDR2 from the germline V gene are SQVTM and ANQGSEA. This CDR3 region has 12 residues.

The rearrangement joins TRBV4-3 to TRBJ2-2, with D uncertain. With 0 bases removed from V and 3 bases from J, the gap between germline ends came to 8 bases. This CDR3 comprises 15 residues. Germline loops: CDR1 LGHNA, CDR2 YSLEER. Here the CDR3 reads CASSQDPGYTGELFF. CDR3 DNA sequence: TGCGCCAGCAGCCAAGATCCGGGCTACACCGGGGAGCTGTTTTTT.